The 10 T cell receptor delta chains reported below all come from one sample, sequenced in a study of γδ T cells in repeated Plasmodium falciparum infection. TCRdb fed the multiplex PCR reads into CATT to redo clone calling. Seen here are approximately 90,000 delta-chain clones, over 0.75% observed once, and the top ten hold 9.5% to 10%. Vgamma9/Vdelta2+ and Vdelta2-negative gammadelta T cells were flow-sorted from PBMC for bulk sequencing. The specimen was gamma-delta T cells from blood. The receptor set was obtained from a pool of human donors (malaria-infected and uninfected, not separated).

In this sample, this clone turned up many times. TCRdb pairs this DNA with a much larger clone's protein that differs at residue 4, likely a read error; the protein shown was translated from the DNA. This chain joins TRDV2 and TRDJ1, with 10 bases that match TRDD3. The J gene, absent from TCRdb, was called here by matching the DNA to germline. The V gene end was trimmed by 5 bases and the J gene end by 4 bases; junction bases not matched to a gene: 12. The CDR3 covers 16 residues. Germline CDR1 GEAIGNYY, CDR2 EKD. Here the CDR3 reads CACGTSRGIRDDKLIF. The CDR3 nucleotides are TGTGCCTGTGGCACAAGTCGGGGGATACGAGACGATAAACTCATCTTT.

Remarks on this clone: A far larger clone is just one base off, so this is likely a read error. At the DNA level, this CDR3 is encoded by other sequences in the same sample as well. The gene calls are TRDV2 and TRDJ1; 7 nucleotides align to TRDD3. TCRdb leaves out the J gene; it was filled in here by matching the DNA to germline. There are 18 residues in the CDR3. The V gene's germline CDR1 is GEAIGNYY and CDR2 EKD. The J segment lost 1 base and the V segment lost 0 bases, leaving 13 bases of the junction unmatched. The CDR3 DNA sequence: TGTGCCTGTGACACCCTGGCTGGGGGGTACGCCCGCACCGATAAACTCATCTTT. Amino acid sequence: CACDTLAGGYARTDKLIF.

As for this clone: The TCRdb protein comes from a much larger clone and disagrees with this DNA's translation at residue 10, likely due to a read error; the protein given here is derived from the DNA. This chain connects TRDV1 to TRDJ1; D remains ambiguous. In the absence of a J gene in TCRdb, the DNA was matched to germline to assign it here. The germline gives CDR1 TSWWSYY, CDR2 QGS. The CDR3 totals 13 residues. Trimming removed 1 base from V and 10 bases from J, with 13 bases in between. The CDR3 reads CALGEPQRIRLIF. Here the CDR3 DNA reads TGTGCTCTTGGGGAACCCCAAAGGATTAGACTCATCTTT.

This clone turned up a few times. The TCRdb protein comes from a much larger clone and disagrees with this DNA's translation at residue 3, likely due to a read error; the protein given here is derived from the DNA. The rearrangement uses TRDV2 and TRDJ2; 9 nucleotides match TRDD3. TCRdb supplies no J gene; here it was assigned by aligning the nucleotide sequence to germline. The CDR3 is 20 amino acids. Germline V gene lookup returns CDR1 GEAIGNYY and CDR2 EKD. The CDR3 DNA sequence: TGTGCCCGTGACACTGCCTACTGGGGGACGGCCACCTCTTTGACAGCACAACTCTTCTTT. Translation gives CARDTAYWGTATSLTAQLFF.

Notes on this clone: This DNA translates differently at residue 20 from the TCRdb protein, which is that of a much larger clone; a read error is likely, and the protein shown is the DNA's own translation. There is no J gene call, but TRDV2 is given as the V gene; the table assigns TRDD3, which was not confirmed against the DNA. The CDR3 has 22 residues. Germline V lookup: CDR1 GEAIGNYY, CDR2 EKD. The CDR3 here is CACDTVIARGYESSWDTRQIFF. CDR3 nucleotide sequence: TGTGCCTGTGACACCGTCATCGCAAGGGGATACGAGAGCTCCTGGGACACCCGACAGATATTTTTC.

Concerning this clone itself: With a far larger clone one base away, a read error is the likely cause. Other nucleotide sequences from this sample produce the same CDR3. This chain joins TRDV1 and TRDJ1; 7 bases are a match to TRDD3. The J gene, not given by TCRdb, was assigned here from a germline match of the nucleotide sequence. The CDR3 is 18 amino acids. Germline CDR1 TSWWSYY, CDR2 QGS. The CDR3 loop reads CALTQEGRLGPYTDKLIF. In nucleotides, the CDR3 is TGCGCTCTGACACAAGAGGGAAGACTGGGGCCGTACACCGATAAACTCATCTTT.

This clone was seen more than once but under ten times. The protein recorded in TCRdb matches a much larger clone and deviates from this DNA's translation at residue 10, suggesting a read error; the protein here is obtained by translating the DNA. The chain uses TRDV1 and TRDJ1; TRDD3 is a possible D gene (7 bases). Because TCRdb records no J gene, it was assigned here through a match of the DNA to germline. Germline loops: CDR1 TSWWSYY, CDR2 QGS. The V gene lost 3 bases and the J gene lost 1 base, with 42 bases spanning the gap. This CDR3 has 25 amino acids. DNA of the CDR3: TGTGCTCTTGGGGACAGAGGAGTTTGGCCCTTCCCACTGGGGCAAGGGGTTCCACGCACCGATAAACTCATCTTT. Translated, it gives CALGDRGVWPFPLGQGVPRTDKLIF.

This clone was counted a few times. TCRdb's entry gives the protein of a much larger clone, which mismatches this DNA's translation at residues 4 and 7, likely from a read error; the protein reported here is translated from the DNA. The chain is built from TRAV23/DV6 and TRDJ1; tentative D call: TRDD3 (5 bases). V lost 3 bases and J 2 bases, leaving 11 bases between the germline ends. From germline, CDR1 is NTAFDY and CDR2 IRPDVSE (reference sequence). The CDR3 is 13 residues long. CDR3 nucleotides: TGTGCAGCAATCTGGTGGGATACCGATAAACTCATCTTT. This encodes CAAIWWDTDKLIF.

This clone has a handful of counts. The amino acid sequence in TCRdb belongs to a much larger clone and departs from this DNA's translation at residue 12, likely a sequencing read error; the sequence shown is translated from the DNA. The rearrangement uses TRDV1 and TRDJ1, with D possibly matching TRDD2 (8 bases). As TCRdb names no J gene, one was assigned here on the basis of a DNA match to germline. Trimming took off 7 bases at V and 3 bases at J, with 27 bases between the two ends. The CDR3 sequence is 18 residues long. CDR1 is TSWWSYY, CDR2 QGS, per germline. Here the CDR3 DNA reads TGTGCTCTTGCTAAGGGCCTTCCTAAAGGGGGATGCCCCGATAAACTCATCTTT. Residues: CALAKGLPKGGCPDKLIF.

This clone was counted a few times. This sequence is one base from a far larger clone and is likely a read error. This same CDR3 is encoded by further DNA sequences in the sample. The chain carries TRDV1 and TRDJ1; 8 nucleotides line up with TRDD3. TCRdb does not report a J gene; here it was assigned by matching the DNA to germline references. Germline V gene lookup returns CDR1 TSWWSYY and CDR2 QGS. V gave up 3 bases and J gave up 2 bases; unmatched junction bases: 35. CDR3 size: 25 residues. CDR3 coding DNA: TGTGCTCTTGGGGACCTACGGCCTTCCCGAACCTACTGGGGGTCTCCCCGCGTGAATACCGATAAACTCATCTTT. Translating it yields CALGDLRPSRTYWGSPRVNTDKLIF.